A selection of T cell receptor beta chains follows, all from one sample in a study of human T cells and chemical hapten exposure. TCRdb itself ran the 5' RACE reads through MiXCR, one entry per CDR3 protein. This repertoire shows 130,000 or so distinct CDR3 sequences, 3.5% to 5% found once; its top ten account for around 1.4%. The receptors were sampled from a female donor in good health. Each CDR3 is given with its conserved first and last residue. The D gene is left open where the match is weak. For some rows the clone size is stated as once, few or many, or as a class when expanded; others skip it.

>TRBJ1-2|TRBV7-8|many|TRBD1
CASSQTNTGTGSYGYTF
TGTGCCAGCAGCCAGACTAATACCGGGACAGGGAGCTATGGCTACACCTTC
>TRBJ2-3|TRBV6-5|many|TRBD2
CASSRRPGTSGEGTDTQYF
TGTGCCAGCAGTCGTCGTCCCGGGACTAGCGGGGAAGGCACAGATACGCAGTATTTT
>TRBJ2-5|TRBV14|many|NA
CASSQAKVGGLSETQYF
TGTGCCAGCAGCCAAGCTAAAGTCGGGGGGCTGTCAGAGACCCAGTACTTC
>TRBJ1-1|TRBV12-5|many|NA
CASGFGGGTPEAFF
TGTGCTAGTGGTTTCGGTGGGGGGACCCCTGAAGCTTTCTTT
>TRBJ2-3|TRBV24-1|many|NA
CATSEPNRGDTQYF
TGTGCCACCAGTGAGCCGAATAGAGGGGATACGCAGTATTTT
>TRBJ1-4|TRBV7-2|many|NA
CASSRVAGVEKLFF
TGTGCCAGCAGCCGGGTTGCAGGAGTGGAAAAACTGTTTTTT
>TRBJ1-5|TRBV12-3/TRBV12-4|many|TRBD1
CASALGQGGQPQHF
TGTGCCAGCGCTTTAGGACAGGGAGGTCAGCCCCAGCATTTT
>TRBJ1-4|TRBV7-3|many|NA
CASSSTLTTNEKLFF
TGTGCCAGCAGCTCGACCCTCACAACTAATGAAAAACTGTTTTTT
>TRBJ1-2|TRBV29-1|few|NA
CSGWNEFRSGYTF
TGCAGCGGATGGAATGAGTTCCGATCGGGCTACACCTTC
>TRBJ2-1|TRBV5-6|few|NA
CASSSTHGNEQFF
TGTGCCAGCAGCTCCACGCACGGCAATGAGCAGTTCTTC
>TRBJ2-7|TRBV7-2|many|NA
CASSLAHTYEQYF
TGTGCCAGCAGCTTAGCCCATACCTACGAGCAGTACTTC
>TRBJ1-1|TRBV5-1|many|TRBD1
CASSVTGRGTEAFF
TGCGCCAGCAGCGTGACAGGGAGGGGCACTGAAGCTTTCTTT
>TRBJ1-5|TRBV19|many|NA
CASSRRTAFNQPQHF
TGTGCCAGTAGTAGGAGGACAGCGTTCAATCAGCCCCAGCATTTT
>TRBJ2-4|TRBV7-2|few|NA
CASSLTRTGYQYF
TGTGCCAGCAGCTTAACGAGGACGGGTTATCAGTACTTC
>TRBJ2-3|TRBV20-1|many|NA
CSAIVGDTQYF
TGCAGTGCTATAGTGGGAGATACGCAGTATTTT
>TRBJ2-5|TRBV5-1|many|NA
CASSLGQRGTQYF
TGCGCCAGCAGCCTTGGACAGCGTGGGACCCAGTACTTC
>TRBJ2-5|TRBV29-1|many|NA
CSGRGGGETQYF
TGCAGCGGTAGGGGAGGAGGGGAGACCCAGTACTTC
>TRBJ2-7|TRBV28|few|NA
CASSFVGGSPSYEQYF
TGTGCCAGCAGTTTTGTTGGGGGCTCTCCGTCCTACGAGCAGTACTTC
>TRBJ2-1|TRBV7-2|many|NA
CASSWGPDNEQFF
TGTGCCAGCAGCTGGGGGCCCGACAATGAGCAGTTCTTC
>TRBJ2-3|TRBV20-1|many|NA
CSGAGPTGTDTQYF
TGCAGTGGGGCGGGTCCCACCGGGACAGATACGCAGTATTTT
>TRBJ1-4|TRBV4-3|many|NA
CASSQDQVGGYEKLFF
TGCGCCAGCAGCCAAGATCAGGTGGGGGGTTATGAAAAACTGTTTTTT
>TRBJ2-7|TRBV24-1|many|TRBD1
CATTTTGNSYEQYF
TGTGCCACCACGACGACAGGGAATTCCTACGAGCAGTACTTC
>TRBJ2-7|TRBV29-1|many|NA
CSVTLGARDEQYF
TGCAGCGTTACACTGGGGGCGCGGGACGAGCAGTACTTC
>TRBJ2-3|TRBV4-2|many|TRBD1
CASSQRQGRTDTQYF
TGTGCCAGCAGCCAACGACAGGGACGCACAGATACGCAGTATTTT
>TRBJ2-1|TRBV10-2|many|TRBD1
CASSDPSGRGRFNEQFF
TGCGCCAGCAGTGACCCTTCCGGCAGGGGGCGTTTTAATGAGCAGTTCTTC
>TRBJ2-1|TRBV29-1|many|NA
CSVGAGEQFF
TGCAGCGTTGGAGCGGGTGAGCAGTTCTTC
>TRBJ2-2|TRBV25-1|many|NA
CASSDPTEVGELFF
TGTGCCAGCAGTGACCCCACAGAAGTCGGGGAGCTGTTTTTT
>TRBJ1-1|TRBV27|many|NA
CASSSTVGPYTEAFF
TGTGCCAGCAGTTCGACCGTCGGACCCTACACTGAAGCTTTCTTT
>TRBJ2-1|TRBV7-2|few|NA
CASSLRPTLQFF
TGTGCCAGCAGCTTACGCCCTACCTTGCAGTTCTTC
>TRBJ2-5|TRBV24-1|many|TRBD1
CATSDLDGTGRTQYF
TGTGCCACCAGTGATTTAGACGGGACAGGGAGGACCCAGTACTTC
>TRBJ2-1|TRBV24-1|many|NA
CATSDPNHRVNEQFF
TGTGCCACCAGTGACCCAAATCACAGGGTCAATGAGCAGTTCTTC
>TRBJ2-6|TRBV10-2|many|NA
CASSPGIRVSGANVLTF
TGCGCCAGCAGTCCGGGGATCAGGGTCTCTGGGGCCAACGTCCTGACTTTC
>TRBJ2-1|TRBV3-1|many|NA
CASSQVLGGSYNEQFF
TGTGCCAGCAGCCAAGTCTTAGGGGGGTCCTACAATGAGCAGTTCTTC
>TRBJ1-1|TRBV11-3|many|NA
CASSWGTDTEAFF
TGTGCCAGCAGCTGGGGGACGGACACTGAAGCTTTCTTT
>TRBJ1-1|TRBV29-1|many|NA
CSLVDMNTEAFF
TGCAGCCTCGTGGACATGAACACTGAAGCTTTCTTT
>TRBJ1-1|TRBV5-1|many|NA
CASSLGLTYSEAFF
TGCGCCAGCAGCTTGGGCCTCACCTACTCTGAAGCTTTCTTT
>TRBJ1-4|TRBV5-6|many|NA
CASRLAANEKLFF
TGTGCCAGCCGGTTGGCAGCTAATGAAAAACTGTTTTTT
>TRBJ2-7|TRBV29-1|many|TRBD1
CSVAHRGLSYEQYF
TGCAGCGTTGCACACAGGGGGCTCTCCTACGAGCAGTACTTC
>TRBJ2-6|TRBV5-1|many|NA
CASSLAVRSGANVLTF
TGCGCCAGCAGCTTGGCCGTACGCTCTGGGGCCAACGTCCTGACTTTC
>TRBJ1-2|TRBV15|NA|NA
CATSKGQPSDGYTF
TGTGCCACCAGCAAAGGGCAACCAAGCGATGGCTACACCTTC
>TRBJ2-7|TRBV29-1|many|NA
CSAGGSSYEQYF
TGCAGCGCCGGAGGGAGCTCCTACGAGCAGTACTTC
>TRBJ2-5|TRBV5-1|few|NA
CASRGQRQETQYF
TGCGCCAGCAGAGGGCAGAGACAAGAGACCCAGTACTTC
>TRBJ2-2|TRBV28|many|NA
CASSREYTGELFF
TGTGCCAGCAGTCGAGAGTACACCGGGGAGCTGTTTTTT
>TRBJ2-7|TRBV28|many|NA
CASRPDPYEQYF
TGTGCCAGCAGGCCCGATCCCTACGAGCAGTACTTC
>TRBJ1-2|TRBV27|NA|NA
CASRGRGASSYGYTF
TGTGCCAGCCGAGGACGCGGGGCCTCTTCCTATGGCTACACCTTC
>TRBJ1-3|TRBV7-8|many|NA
CASSLTDSGNTIYF
TGTGCCAGCAGCTTGACTGACTCTGGAAACACCATATATTTT
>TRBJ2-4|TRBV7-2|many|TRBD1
CASSYEGGNIQYF
TGTGCCAGCAGTTATGAAGGGGGCAACATTCAGTACTTC